This TCR beta chain was sequenced during a study of response to subunit inactivated influenza vaccine. Broader study findings: A suggestion made by the authors is that each seasonal influenza vaccination recruits few new T cells.

This clonotype was recorded a few times. Its specificity is unknown. MiXCR, applied by TCRdb to the RT-PCR reads, yields one record per CDR3 protein. This table has about half a million distinct CDR3 sequences, approximately 11% appearing once. This receptor was identified in a man aged 50 or older who received an inactivated influenza vaccine. This specimen was PBMCs from blood, taken 40 to 50 days after vaccination.

CDR3 sequence (DNA): TGTGCCAGCAGCTTAGACGTAACAGGGAGACTACATACGCAGTATTTT. This translates into CASSLDVTGRLHTQYF. The chain carries TRBV7-9 and TRBJ2-3; tentative D call: TRBD1 (6 bases). The CDR3 sequence is 16 residues long. Per the germline V gene, CDR1 is SEHNR and CDR2 is FQNEAQ (reference sequence). Trimming left V 1 base short and J 7 bases short, with 18 bases between.